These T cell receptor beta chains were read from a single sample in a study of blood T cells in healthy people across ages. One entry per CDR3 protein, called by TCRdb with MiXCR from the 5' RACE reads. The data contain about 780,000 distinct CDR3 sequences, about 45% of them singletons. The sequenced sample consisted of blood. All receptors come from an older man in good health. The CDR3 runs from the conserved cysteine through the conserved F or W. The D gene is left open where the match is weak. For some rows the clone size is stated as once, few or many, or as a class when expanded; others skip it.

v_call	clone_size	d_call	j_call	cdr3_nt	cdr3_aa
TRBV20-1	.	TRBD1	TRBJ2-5	TGCAGTGCTAAGCCGGGACAGGGGGCGACCCAGTACTTC	CSAKPGQGATQYF
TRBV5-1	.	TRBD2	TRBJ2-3	TGCGCCAGCAGTTTTGGACTAGCAGTAGATACGCAGTATTTT	CASSFGLAVDTQYF
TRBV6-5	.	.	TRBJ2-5	TGTGCCAGCAGTTACTCGGCCGCACCCTCGCACGAACAGTACTTC	CASSYSAAPSHEQYF
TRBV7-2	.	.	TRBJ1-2	TGTGCCAGCAGCTTAGCGCCAGGGGACGGCTACACCTTC	CASSLAPGDGYTF
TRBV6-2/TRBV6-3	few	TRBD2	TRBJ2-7	TGTGCCAGCAGTTACGGCGGGGGGGGCTACGAGCAGTACTTC	CASSYGGGGYEQYF
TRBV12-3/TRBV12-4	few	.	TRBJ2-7	TGTGCCAGCAGTTTACAGCAAACCTACGAGCAGTACTTC	CASSLQQTYEQYF
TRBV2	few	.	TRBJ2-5	TGTGCCAGCAGTGGAGGGTCGTCTCGAGAGCAGTACTTC	CASSGGSSREQYF
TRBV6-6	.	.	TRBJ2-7	TGTGCCAGCATGGCCCGAGACTACGAGCAGTACTTC	CASMARDYEQYF
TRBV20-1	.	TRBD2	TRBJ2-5	TGCAGTGCTATACTAGCGGGAAGGGGAGAGACCCAGTACTTC	CSAILAGRGETQYF
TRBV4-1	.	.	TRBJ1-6	TGCGCCAGCAGCCAACTGGGACCCCTCCACTTT	CASSQLGPLHF
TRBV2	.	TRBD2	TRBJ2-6	TGTGCCAGCAGAGGAACTAGCGGGAGCTCTGGGGCCAACGTCCTGACTTTC	CASRGTSGSSGANVLTF
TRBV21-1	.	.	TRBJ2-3	TGTGCCAGCAGCTTCAAGGCAGGGAGAAGCACAGATACGCAGTATTTT	CASSFKAGRSTDTQYF
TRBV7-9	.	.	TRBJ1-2	TGTGCCAGCAGCTTAGCGGCAGCTACACTCTATGGCTACACCTTC	CASSLAAATLYGYTF
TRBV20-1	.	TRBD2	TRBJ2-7	TGCAGTGCTAACGCTAGCGGGAGAAAGTACGAGCAGTACTTC	CSANASGRKYEQYF
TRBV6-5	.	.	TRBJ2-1	TGTGCCAGCAGCCCGACTATCGAGGATGAGCAGTTCTTC	CASSPTIEDEQFF
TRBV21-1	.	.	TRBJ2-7	TGTGCCAGCACCGACCCGGGACAGTCCTACGAGCAGTACTTC	CASTDPGQSYEQYF
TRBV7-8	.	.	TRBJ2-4	TGTGCCAGCAGCTTCGCGTGGGTTAGGAGTCGGGAGAGGGACATTCAGTACTTC	CASSFAWVRSRERDIQYF
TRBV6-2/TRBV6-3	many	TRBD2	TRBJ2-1	TGTGCCAGCAGCCCCGGGACTAGCGCCTACAATGAGCAGTTCTTC	CASSPGTSAYNEQFF
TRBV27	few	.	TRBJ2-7	TGTGCCAGCAGTTTGTTCCGAACCTACGAGCAGTACTTC	CASSLFRTYEQYF
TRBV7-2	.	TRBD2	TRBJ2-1	TGTGCCAGCAGCTCCCGGACTAGCGGGAGTGATGAGCAGTTCTTC	CASSSRTSGSDEQFF
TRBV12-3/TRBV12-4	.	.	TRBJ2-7	TGTGCCAGCAGTTTTCAGGACCGCTACGAGCAGTACTTC	CASSFQDRYEQYF
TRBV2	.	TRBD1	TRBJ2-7	TGTGCCAGCAGTCCGGGACAGGGGTCTTTCTACGAGCAGTACTTC	CASSPGQGSFYEQYF
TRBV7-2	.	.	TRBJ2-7	TGTGCTAGCAGCTTAGCTTCGGTACGGAAATACGAGCAGTACTTC	CASSLASVRKYEQYF
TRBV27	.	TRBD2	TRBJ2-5	TGTGCCAGCAGTTCTTCTAGCGGCCTTGGGACGCAGTACTTC	CASSSSSGLGTQYF
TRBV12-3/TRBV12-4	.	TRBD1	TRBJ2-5	TGTGCCAGCAGCCAGGGACAGGGGGGGAGGTTAGAGCAGTACTTC	CASSQGQGGRLEQYF
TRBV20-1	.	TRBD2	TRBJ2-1	TGCAGTGCCCTCACCGGGACTAGCAGCTACAATGAGCAGTTCTTC	CSALTGTSSYNEQFF
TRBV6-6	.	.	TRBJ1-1	TGTGCCAGCAGTTTAGTAGGGGTGACTGAAGCTTTCTTT	CASSLVGVTEAFF
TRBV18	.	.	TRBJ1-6	TGTGCCAGCTCACCGGACACCACGACCTATAATTCACCCCTCCACTTT	CASSPDTTTYNSPLHF
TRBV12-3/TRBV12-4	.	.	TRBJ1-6	TGTGCCAGCAGCCTCGGACAATCCTCACCCCTCCACTTT	CASSLGQSSPLHF
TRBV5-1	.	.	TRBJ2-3	TGCGCCAGCAGCTTGGAGGGAGCGGCTAGCACAGATACGCAGTATTTT	CASSLEGAASTDTQYF
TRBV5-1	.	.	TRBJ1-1	TGCGCCAGCAGCCCCGGGGTGCTGGATACTGAAGCTTTCTTT	CASSPGVLDTEAFF
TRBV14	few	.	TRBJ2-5	TGTGCCAGCAGCCAGGACCTGTGGGAGACCCAGTACTTC	CASSQDLWETQYF
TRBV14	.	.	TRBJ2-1	TGTGCCAGCAGCCAAGCAAAGTCAACCTACTTCAATGAGCAGTTCTTC	CASSQAKSTYFNEQFF
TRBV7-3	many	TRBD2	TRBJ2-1	TGTGCCAGCAGCTCCGGGGTTACGGGAGGCGGGGAAGAGCAGTTCTTC	CASSSGVTGGGEEQFF